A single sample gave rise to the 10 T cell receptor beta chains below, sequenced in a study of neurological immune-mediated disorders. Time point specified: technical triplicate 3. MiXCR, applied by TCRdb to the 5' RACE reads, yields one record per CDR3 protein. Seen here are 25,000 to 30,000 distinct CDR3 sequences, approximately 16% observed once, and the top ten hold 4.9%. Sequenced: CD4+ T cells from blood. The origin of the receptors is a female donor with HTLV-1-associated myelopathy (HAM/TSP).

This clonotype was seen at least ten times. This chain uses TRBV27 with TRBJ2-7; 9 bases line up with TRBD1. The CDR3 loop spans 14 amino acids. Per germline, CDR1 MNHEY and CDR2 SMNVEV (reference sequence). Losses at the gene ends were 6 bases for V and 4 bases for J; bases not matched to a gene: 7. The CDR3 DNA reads TGTGCCAGCAGGAGGGGGACAGGGCGGTACGAGCAGTACTTC. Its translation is CASRRGTGRYEQYF.

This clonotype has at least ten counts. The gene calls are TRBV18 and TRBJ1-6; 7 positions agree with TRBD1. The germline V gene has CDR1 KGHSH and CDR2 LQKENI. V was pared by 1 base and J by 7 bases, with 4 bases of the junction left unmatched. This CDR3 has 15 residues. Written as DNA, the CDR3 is TGTGCCAGCTCACCACGGGACAGCCGAAATTCACCCCTCCACTTT. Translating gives CASSPRDSRNSPLHF.

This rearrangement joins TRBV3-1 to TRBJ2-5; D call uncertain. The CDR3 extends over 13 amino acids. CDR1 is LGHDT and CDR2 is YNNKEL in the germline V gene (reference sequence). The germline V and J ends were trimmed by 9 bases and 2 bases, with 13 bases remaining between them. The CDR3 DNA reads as TGTGCCAGTTCGGTTCCATATCAAGAGACCCAGTACTTC. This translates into CASSVPYQETQYF.

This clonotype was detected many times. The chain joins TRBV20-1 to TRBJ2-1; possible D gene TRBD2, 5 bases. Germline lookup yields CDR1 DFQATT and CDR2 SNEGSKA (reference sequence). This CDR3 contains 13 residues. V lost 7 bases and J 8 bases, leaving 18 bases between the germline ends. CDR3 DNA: TGCAGTGGCCAGAGTCTAGCTTGGCATGAGCAGTTCTTC. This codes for CSGQSLAWHEQFF.

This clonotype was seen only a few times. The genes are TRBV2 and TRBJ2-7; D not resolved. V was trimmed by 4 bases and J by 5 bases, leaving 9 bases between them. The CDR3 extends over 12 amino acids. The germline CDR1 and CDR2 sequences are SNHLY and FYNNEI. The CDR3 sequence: CASSGNSHEQYF. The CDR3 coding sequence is TGTGCCAGCAGTGGTAATAGCCACGAGCAGTACTTC.

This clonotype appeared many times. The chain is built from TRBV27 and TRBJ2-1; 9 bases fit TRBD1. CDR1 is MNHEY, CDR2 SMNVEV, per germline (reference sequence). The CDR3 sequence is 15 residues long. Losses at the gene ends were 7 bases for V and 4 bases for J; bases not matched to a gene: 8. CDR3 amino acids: CASTLGTGRYNEQFF. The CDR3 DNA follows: TGTGCCAGCACCTTGGGGACAGGGAGGTACAATGAGCAGTTCTTC.

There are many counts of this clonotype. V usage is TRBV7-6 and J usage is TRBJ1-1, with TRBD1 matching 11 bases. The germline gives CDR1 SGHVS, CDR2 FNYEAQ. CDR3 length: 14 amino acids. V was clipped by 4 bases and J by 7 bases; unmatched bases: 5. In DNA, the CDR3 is TGTGCCAGCAGCTCGGGACAGGGGGAAGGTGAAGCTTTCTTT. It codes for CASSSGQGEGEAFF.

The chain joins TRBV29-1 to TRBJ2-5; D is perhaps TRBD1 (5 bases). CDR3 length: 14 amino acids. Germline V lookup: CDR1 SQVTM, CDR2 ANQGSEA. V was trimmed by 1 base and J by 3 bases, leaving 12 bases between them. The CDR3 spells CSVEGAGWEETQYF. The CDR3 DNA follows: TGCAGCGTTGAAGGGGCAGGGTGGGAAGAGACCCAGTACTTC.

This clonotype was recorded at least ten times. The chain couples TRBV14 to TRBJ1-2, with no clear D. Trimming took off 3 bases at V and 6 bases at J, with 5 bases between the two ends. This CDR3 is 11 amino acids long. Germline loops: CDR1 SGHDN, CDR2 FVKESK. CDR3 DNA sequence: TGTGCCAGCAGCCATGGGAATGGCTACACCTTC. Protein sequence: CASSHGNGYTF.

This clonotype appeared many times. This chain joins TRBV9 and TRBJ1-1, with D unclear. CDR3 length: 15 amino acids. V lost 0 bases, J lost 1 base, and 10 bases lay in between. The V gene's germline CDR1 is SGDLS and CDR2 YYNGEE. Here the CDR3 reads CASSVEVFQNTEAFF. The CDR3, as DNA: TGTGCCAGCAGCGTAGAAGTATTCCAGAACACTGAAGCTTTCTTT.